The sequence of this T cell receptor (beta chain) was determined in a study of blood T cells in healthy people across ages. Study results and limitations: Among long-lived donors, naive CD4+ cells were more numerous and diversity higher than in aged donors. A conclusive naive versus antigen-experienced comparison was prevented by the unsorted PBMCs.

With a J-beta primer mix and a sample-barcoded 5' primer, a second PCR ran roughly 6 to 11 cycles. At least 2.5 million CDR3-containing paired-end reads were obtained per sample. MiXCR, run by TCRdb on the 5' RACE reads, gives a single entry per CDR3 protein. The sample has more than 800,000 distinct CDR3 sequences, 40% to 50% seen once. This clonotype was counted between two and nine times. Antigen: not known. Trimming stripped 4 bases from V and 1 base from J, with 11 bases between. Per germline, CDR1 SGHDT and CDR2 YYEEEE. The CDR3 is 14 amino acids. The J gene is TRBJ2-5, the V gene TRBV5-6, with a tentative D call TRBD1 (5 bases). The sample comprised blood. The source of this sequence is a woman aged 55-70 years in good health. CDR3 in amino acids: CASSPVDSQETQYF. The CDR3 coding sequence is TGTGCCAGCAGCCCGGTCGACAGCCAAGAGACCCAGTACTTC.